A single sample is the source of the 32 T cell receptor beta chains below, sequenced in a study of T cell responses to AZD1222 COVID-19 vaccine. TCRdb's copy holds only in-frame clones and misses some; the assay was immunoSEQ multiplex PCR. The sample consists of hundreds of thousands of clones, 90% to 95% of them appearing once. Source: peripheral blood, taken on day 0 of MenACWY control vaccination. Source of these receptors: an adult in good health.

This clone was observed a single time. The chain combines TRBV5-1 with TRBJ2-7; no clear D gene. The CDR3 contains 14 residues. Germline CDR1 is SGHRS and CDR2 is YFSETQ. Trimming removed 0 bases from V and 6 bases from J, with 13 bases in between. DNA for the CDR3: TGCGCCAGCAGCTTGGTATCCATTGGCGCCGAGCAGTACTTC. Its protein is CASSLVSIGAEQYF.

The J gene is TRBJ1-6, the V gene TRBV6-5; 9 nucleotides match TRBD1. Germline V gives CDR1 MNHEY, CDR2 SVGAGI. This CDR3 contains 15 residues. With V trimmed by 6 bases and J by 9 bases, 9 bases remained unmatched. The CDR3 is CASSPTGTGRSPLHF. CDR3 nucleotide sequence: TGTGCCAGCAGCCCCACCGGGACAGGGCGTTCACCCCTCCACTTT.

The CDR3 nucleotides are TGTGCCAGCAGTGAAGGGGGAAAGCACAGGGGGGATGGCAATCAGCCCCAGCATTTT. Protein: CASSEGGKHRGDGNQPQHF. J is TRBJ1-5 and V is TRBV2, with 8 positions matching TRBD1. Germline loops: CDR1 SNHLY, CDR2 FYNNEI. Losses at the gene ends were 1 base for V and 2 bases for J; bases not matched to a gene: 13. The CDR3 loop spans 19 amino acids.

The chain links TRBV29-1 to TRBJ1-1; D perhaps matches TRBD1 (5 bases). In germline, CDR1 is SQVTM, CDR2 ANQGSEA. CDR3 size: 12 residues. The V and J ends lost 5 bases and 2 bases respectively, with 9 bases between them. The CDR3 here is CSVWGLNTEAFF. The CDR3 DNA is TGCAGCGTTTGGGGCTTAAACACTGAAGCTTTCTTT.

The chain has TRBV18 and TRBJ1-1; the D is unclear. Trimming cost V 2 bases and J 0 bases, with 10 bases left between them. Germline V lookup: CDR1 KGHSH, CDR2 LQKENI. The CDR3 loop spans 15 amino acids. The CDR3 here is CASSPESVMNTEAFF. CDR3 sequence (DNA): TGTGCCAGCTCACCAGAATCGGTCATGAACACTGAAGCTTTCTTT.

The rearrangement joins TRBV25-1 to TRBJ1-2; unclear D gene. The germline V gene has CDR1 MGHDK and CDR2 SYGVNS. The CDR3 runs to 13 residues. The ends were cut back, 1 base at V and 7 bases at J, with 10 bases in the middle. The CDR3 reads CASSESTVFGYTF. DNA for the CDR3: TGTGCCAGCAGTGAATCGACCGTGTTTGGCTACACCTTC.

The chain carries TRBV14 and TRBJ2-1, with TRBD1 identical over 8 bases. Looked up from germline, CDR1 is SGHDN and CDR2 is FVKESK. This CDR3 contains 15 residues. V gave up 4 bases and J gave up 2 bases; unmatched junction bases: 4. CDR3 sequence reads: CASSRDRGPYNEQFF. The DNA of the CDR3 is TGTGCCAGCAGCCGCGACAGGGGTCCCTACAATGAGCAGTTCTTC.

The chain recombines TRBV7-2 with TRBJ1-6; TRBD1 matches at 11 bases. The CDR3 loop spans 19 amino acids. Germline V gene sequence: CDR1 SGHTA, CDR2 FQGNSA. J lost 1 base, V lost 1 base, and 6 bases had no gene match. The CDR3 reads CASSLGGTGGISYNSPLHF. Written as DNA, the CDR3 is TGTGCCAGCAGCTTAGGTGGGACAGGGGGTATTTCCTATAATTCACCCCTCCACTTT.

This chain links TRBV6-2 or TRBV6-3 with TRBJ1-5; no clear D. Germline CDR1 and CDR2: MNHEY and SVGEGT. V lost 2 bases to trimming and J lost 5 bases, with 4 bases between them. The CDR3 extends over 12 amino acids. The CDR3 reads CASSYGDQPQHF. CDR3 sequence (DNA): TGTGCCAGCAGTTACGGGGATCAGCCCCAGCATTTT.

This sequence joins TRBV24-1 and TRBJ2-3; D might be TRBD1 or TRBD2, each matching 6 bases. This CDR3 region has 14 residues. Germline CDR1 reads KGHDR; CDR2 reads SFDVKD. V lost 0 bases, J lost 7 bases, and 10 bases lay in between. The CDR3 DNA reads TGTGCCACCAGTGATTTGAGGGGGGCGAATACGCAGTATTTT. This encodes CATSDLRGANTQYF.

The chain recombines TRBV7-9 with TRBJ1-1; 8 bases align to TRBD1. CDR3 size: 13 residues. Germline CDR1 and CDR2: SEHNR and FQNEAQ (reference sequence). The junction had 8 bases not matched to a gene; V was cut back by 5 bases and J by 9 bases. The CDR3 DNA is TGTGCCAGCAGCAAACAGGGGGGCACAAAAGCTTTCTTT. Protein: CASSKQGGTKAFF.

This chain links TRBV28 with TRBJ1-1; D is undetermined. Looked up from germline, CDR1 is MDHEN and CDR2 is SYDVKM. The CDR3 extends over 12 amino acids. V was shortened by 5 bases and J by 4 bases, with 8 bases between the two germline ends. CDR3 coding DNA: TGTGCCAGCAGTCCCCTGGGCACTGAAGCTTTCTTT. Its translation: CASSPLGTEAFF.

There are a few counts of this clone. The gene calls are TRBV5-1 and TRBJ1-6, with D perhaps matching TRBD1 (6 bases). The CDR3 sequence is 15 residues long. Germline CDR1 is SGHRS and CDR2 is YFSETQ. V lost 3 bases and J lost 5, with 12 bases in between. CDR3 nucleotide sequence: TGCGCCAGCAGCTCCACGGACAGTGATAATTCACCCCTCCACTTT. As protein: CASSSTDSDNSPLHF.

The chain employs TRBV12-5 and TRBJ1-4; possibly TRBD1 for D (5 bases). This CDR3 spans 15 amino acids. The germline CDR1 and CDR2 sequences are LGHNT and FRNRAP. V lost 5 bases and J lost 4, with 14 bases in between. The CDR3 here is CASGLSTAYNEKLFF. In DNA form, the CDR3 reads TGTGCTAGTGGTCTCTCGACAGCCTATAATGAAAAACTGTTTTTT.

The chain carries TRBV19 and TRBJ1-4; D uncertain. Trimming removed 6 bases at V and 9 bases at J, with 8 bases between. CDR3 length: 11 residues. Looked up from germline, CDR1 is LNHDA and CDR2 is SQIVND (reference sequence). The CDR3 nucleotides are TGTGCCAGTAGCAGTGAGCAAAAACTGTTTTTT. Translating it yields CASSSEQKLFF. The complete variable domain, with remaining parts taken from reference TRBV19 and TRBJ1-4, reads DGGITQSPKYLFRKEGQNVTLSCEQNLNHDAMYWYRQDPGQGLRLIYYSQIVNDFQKGDIAEGYSVSREKKESFPLTVTSAQKNPTAFYLCASSSEQKLFFGSGTQLSVL.

The CDR3 DNA sequence: TGTGCCAGTAGTTCCGGACAGGGAAGGAATGAAAAACTGTTTTTT. Translation gives CASSSGQGRNEKLFF. The chain has TRBV19 and TRBJ1-4; 8 positions match TRBD1. The germline V gene has CDR1 LNHDA and CDR2 SQIVND (reference sequence). With V trimmed by 5 bases and J by 5 bases, 7 bases remained unmatched. The CDR3 consists of 15 residues.

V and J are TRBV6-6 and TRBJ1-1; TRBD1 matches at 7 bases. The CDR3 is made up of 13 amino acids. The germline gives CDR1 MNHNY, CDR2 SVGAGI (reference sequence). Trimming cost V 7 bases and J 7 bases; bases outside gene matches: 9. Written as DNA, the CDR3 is TGTGCCAGCACCCATGGGACAGCTTTTGAAGCTTTCTTT. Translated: CASTHGTAFEAFF.

CDR3 protein: CASSPGAGGGQPQHF. In DNA form, the CDR3 reads TGTGCCAGCTCACCAGGAGCAGGCGGGGGGCAGCCCCAGCATTTT. The chain is built from TRBV18 and TRBJ1-5; maybe TRBD1 (5 bases). The CDR3 sequence is 15 residues long. V shed 2 bases and J shed 7 bases, with 15 bases lying between them. CDR1 and CDR2 from the germline V gene are KGHSH and LQKENI.

The CDR3 coding sequence is TGTGCCAGCAGCCCCCAGGGAATTCAGACTAATGAAAAACTGTTTTTT. As protein: CASSPQGIQTNEKLFF. The chain is built from TRBV2 and TRBJ1-4, with D perhaps matching TRBD1 (5 bases). Trimming cost V 6 bases and J 2 bases, with 16 bases left between them. CDR1 and CDR2 from the germline V gene are SNHLY and FYNNEI. The CDR3 covers 16 residues.

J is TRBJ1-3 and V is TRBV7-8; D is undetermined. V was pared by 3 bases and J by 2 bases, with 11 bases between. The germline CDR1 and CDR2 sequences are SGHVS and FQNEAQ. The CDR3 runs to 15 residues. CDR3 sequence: CASSLSRGAGNTIYF. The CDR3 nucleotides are TGTGCCAGCAGCTTGAGTCGAGGAGCTGGAAACACCATATATTTT.

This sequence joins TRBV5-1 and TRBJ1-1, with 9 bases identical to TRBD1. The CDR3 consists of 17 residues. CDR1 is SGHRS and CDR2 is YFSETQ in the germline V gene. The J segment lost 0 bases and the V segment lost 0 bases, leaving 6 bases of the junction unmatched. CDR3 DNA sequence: TGCGCCAGCAGCTTGGCCGACAGGGGGACAATGAACACTGAAGCTTTCTTT. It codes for CASSLADRGTMNTEAFF.

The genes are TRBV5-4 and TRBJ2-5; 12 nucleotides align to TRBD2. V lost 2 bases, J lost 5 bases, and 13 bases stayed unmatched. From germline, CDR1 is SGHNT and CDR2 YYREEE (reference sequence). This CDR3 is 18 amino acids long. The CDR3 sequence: CASSFLTSGGLGTETQYF. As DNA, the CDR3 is TGTGCCAGCAGCTTCTTAACTAGCGGGGGGCTAGGGACCGAGACCCAGTACTTC.

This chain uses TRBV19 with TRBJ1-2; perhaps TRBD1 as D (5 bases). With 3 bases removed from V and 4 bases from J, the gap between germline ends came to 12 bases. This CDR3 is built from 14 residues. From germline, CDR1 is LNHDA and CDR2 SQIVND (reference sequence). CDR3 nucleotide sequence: TGTGCCAGTAGTATGTTACAGGCTGTCTATGGCTACACCTTC. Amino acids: CASSMLQAVYGYTF. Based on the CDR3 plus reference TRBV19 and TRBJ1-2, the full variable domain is DGGITQSPKYLFRKEGQNVTLSCEQNLNHDAMYWYRQDPGQGLRLIYYSQIVNDFQKGDIAEGYSVSREKKESFPLTVTSAQKNPTAFYLCASSMLQAVYGYTFGSGTRLTVV.

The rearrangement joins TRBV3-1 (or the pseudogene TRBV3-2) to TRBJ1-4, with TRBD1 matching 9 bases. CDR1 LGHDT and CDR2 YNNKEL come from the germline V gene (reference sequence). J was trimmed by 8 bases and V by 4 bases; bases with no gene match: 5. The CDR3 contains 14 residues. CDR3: CASSPGQGGEKLFF. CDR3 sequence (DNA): TGTGCCAGCAGCCCGGGACAGGGAGGGGAAAAACTGTTTTTT.

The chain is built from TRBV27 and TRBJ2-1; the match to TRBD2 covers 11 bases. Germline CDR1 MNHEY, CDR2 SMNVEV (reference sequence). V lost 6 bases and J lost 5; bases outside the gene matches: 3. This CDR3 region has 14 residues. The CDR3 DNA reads TGTGCCAGCAGGCGGGGACTAGCGGACAATGAGCAGTTCTTC. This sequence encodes CASRRGLADNEQFF.

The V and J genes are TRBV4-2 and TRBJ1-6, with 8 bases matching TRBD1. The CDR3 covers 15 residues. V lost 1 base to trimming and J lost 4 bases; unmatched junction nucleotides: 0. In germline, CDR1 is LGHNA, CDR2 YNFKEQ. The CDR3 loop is CASSQGTGYNSPLHF. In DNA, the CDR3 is TGTGCCAGCAGCCAAGGGACAGGGTATAATTCACCCCTCCACTTT.

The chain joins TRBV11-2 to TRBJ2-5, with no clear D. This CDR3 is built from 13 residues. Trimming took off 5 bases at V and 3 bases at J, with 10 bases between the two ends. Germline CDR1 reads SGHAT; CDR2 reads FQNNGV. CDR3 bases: TGTGCCAGCAGCCCCCGACCCGAAGAGACCCAGTACTTC. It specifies CASSPRPEETQYF.

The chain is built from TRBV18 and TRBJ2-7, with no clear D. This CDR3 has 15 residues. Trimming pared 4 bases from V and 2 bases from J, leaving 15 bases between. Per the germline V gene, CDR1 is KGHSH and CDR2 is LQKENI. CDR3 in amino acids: CASSLISQAAYEQYF. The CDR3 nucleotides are TGTGCCAGCTCACTGATCAGCCAGGCGGCCTACGAGCAGTACTTC.

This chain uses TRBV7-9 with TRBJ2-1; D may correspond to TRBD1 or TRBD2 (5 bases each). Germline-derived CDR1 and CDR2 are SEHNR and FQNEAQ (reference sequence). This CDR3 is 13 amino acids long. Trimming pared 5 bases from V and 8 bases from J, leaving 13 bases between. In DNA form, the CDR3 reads TGTGCCAGCAGCGCCGGGGCGGCACATGAGCAGTTCTTC. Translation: CASSAGAAHEQFF. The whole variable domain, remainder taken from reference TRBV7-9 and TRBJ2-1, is DTGVSQNPRHKITKRGQNVTFRCDPISEHNRLYWYRQTLGQGPEFLTYFQNEAQLEKSRLLSDRFSAERPKGSFSTLEIQRTEQGDSAMYLCASSAGAAHEQFFGPGTRLTVL.

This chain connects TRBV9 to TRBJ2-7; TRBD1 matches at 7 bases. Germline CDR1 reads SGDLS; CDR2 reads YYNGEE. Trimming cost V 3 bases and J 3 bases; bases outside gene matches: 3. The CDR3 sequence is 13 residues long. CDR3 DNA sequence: TGTGCCAGCAGCGCCGGGACAGTCTACGAGCAGTACTTC. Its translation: CASSAGTVYEQYF.

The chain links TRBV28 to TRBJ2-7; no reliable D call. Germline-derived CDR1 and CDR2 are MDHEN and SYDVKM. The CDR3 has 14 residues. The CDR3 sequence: CTTTKDGFSYEQYF. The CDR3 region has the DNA TGTACCACTACCAAGGATGGGTTTTCCTACGAGCAGTACTTC.

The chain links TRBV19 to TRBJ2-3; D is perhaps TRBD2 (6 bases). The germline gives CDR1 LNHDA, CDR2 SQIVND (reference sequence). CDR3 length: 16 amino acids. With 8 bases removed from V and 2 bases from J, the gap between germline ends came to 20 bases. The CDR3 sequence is CASLSGGAPITDTQYF. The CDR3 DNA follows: TGTGCCAGTCTTTCCGGCGGGGCCCCGATCACAGATACGCAGTATTTT.